This is a list of T cell receptor beta chains from one sample in a study of synovial regulatory T cells in juvenile arthritis. TCRdb's copy holds only in-frame clones and misses some; the assay was immunoSEQ multiplex PCR. The listing records approximately 9,300 clones. The sample consisted of Treg cells from blood. The receptors here all came from a donor younger than 30 with juvenile idiopathic arthritis. Each CDR3 is given with its conserved first and last residue.

>TRBJ2-4|TRBV18
CASSPERGRAAKNIQYF
>TRBJ2-7|TRBV10-1
CASSDEDGPLFKYF
>TRBJ1-6|TRBV6-5
CASKGAIYNSPLHF
>TRBJ1-2|TRBV5-1
CASRRSFGGNYGYTF
>TRBJ1-4|TRBV30
CAWSVPGESVKLFF
>TRBJ1-3|TRBV2
CASSADRGGNTIYF
>TRBJ1-1|TRBV30
CAWRGTGGYAFF
>TRBJ2-3|TRBV29-1
CSVVDGSTDTQYF
>TRBJ2-7|TRBV5-1
CASSWRGGVSYEQYF
>TRBJ2-4|TRBV5-1
CASSFGLAGGRDIQYF
>TRBJ2-7|TRBV29-1
CSVGVGGPTYEQYF
>TRBJ2-1|TRBV19
CASNGEYNEQFF
>TRBJ1-1|TRBV29-1
CSGWWRNTEAFF
>TRBJ1-5|TRBV7-9
CASSLFTGGGNQPQHF
>TRBJ1-6|TRBV5-1
CASTGDGNSPLHF
>TRBJ1-2|TRBV5-5
CASSWGQANYGYTF
>TRBJ1-2|TRBV6-5
CASSYGQGALGYTF
>TRBJ1-5|TRBV25-1
CASSEARCSNQPQHF
>TRBJ1-2|TRBV2
CASSDGVVDGYTF
>TRBJ1-2|TRBV10-3
CAIRRGSGANYGYTF
>TRBJ1-1|TRBV28
CASSSLAYNTEAFF
>TRBJ2-5|TRBV5-1
CASNPSGEETQYF
>TRBJ1-2|TRBV5-1
CASSSGTDWETIYGYTF
>TRBJ2-7|TRBV7-2
CASSEAGVSEQYF
>TRBJ1-6|TRBV6-5
CASSYSGQGALSPLHF
>TRBJ1-1|TRBV11-3
CASSLHPDTEAFF
>TRBJ2-7|TRBV7-2
CASTTLAGGPNEQYF
>TRBJ1-2|TRBV7-8
CASSRVGADRGGYGYTF
>TRBJ2-3|TRBV9
CASSVVRGSTDTQYF
>TRBJ2-1|TRBV4-3
CASSQDEGTRQFF
>TRBJ2-7|TRBV7-9
CASSIDVGRQYF
>TRBJ2-7|TRBV7-9
CASSPWDRDHEQYF
>TRBJ2-5|TRBV7-3
CASSLWPSGPYEQYF
>TRBJ2-3|TRBV4-3
CASSQVSGTQYF
>TRBJ2-5|TRBV7-6
CASSPNQETQYF
>TRBJ2-7|TRBV11-2
CASSKPTNGRSYEQYF
>TRBJ1-2|TRBV5-1
CASSRGGGYTF
>TRBJ2-5|TRBV5-1
CASSSNRDGQETQYF
>TRBJ2-1|TRBV5-6
CASSFGPSNEQFF
>TRBJ2-7|TRBV6-5
CASSYGRGQYEQYF
>TRBJ2-3|TRBV5-6
CASRLAPGHTDTQYF
>TRBJ1-1|TRBV7-3
CASSSGTGPNTEAFF